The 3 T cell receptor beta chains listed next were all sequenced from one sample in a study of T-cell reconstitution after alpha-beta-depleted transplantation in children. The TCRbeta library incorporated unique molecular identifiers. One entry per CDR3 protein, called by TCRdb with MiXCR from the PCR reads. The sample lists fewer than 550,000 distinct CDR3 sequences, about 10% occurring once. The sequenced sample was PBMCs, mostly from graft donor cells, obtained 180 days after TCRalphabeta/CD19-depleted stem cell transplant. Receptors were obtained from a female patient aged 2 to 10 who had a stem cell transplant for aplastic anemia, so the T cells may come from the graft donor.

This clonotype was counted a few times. CDR3 loop: CASSLDHSSGGGNQPQHF. The CDR3 DNA sequence: TGTGCCAGCAGCTTAGATCATTCCTCGGGGGGGGGCAATCAGCCCCAGCATTTT. V gene TRBV11-2 combines with J gene TRBJ1-5, with TRBD1 as a possible D gene (5 bases). V shed 0 bases and J shed 2 bases, with 17 bases lying between them. The CDR3 length is 18 residues. Germline CDR1 and CDR2: SGHAT and FQNNGV.

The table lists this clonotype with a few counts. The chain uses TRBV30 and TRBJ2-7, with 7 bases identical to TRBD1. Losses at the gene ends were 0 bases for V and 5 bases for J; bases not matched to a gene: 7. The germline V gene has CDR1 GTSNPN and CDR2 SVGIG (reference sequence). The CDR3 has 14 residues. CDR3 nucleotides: TGTGCCTGGAGTGTCAGGGCAGGGGGACACGAGCAGTACTTC. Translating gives CAWSVRAGGHEQYF.

The CDR3 coding sequence is TGCGCCACTTCGGAGACTAGCTACAATGAGCAGTTCTTC. Residues: CATSETSYNEQFF. The J gene is TRBJ2-1, the V gene TRBV4-1, with a weak D call TRBD2 (6 bases). This CDR3 is 13 amino acids long. Germline CDR1 and CDR2: MGHRA and YSYEKL. Trimming left V 10 bases short and J 3 bases short, with 13 bases between.